This T cell receptor beta chain was sequenced for a study of blood T cell repertoires in COVID-19. Study summary: T cells, B-cell-depleted T cells, or PBMCs supplied cDNA or gDNA.

This table comes from immunoSEQ multiplex PCR, and its TCRdb copy is limited to in-frame clones, with some not included. Of around 20,000 clones listed, 70% to 90% are singletons. The V end was cut by 4 bases, the J end by 9 bases, with 21 bases between. CDR3 length: 15 residues. Germline V lookup: CDR1 SGHTA, CDR2 FQGNSA. Specimen: PBMCs or T cells enriched from blood (not recorded which). This clonotype was sampled from a woman in her twenties or thirties who had recovered from COVID-19. The gene calls are TRBV7-2 and TRBJ2-5; perhaps TRBD1 as D (6 bases). Here the CDR3 reads CASSSQTGSPGPQYF. DNA of the CDR3: TGTGCCAGCAGCTCTCAGACAGGATCGCCCGGGCCCCAGTACTTC.